The 29 T cell receptor beta chains given below trace back to one sample, sequenced in a study of vaccination effects on CD4 cells after COVID-19. The repertoire was sequenced with immunoSEQ multiplex PCR; TCRdb's copy has only in-frame clones and lacks some. This sample has 22,000 or so clones; 70% to 80% occur once, and the top ten carry 30% to 45%. Antigen-specific CD4+ T cells expanded by the ViraFEST assay with viral peptide pools were then sequenced. An approximately nine-day culture period preceded the isolation of CD4+ T cells. Their SARS-CoV-2 infection, verified by PCR, occurred between March and December 2020. Their antigen targets remain unknown. Sequencing used CD4+ T cells from PBMCs cultured with a peptide pool, obtained before COVID-19 vaccination. The receptors stem from a human donor who had a prior SARS-CoV-2 infection.

This clone was observed once. The V call is TRBV7-8, the J call TRBJ2-3; D perhaps matches TRBD2 (6 bases). Germline V gives CDR1 SGHVS, CDR2 FQNEAQ. CDR3 length: 16 amino acids. V lost 3 bases to trimming and J lost 0 bases, with 13 bases between them. CDR3: CASSFRERASTDTQYF. The CDR3 nucleotides read TGTGCCAGCAGCTTTCGGGAGCGGGCTAGCACAGATACGCAGTATTTT.

This clone occurred once. The gene calls are TRBV5-4 and TRBJ2-7; TRBD2 might be the D (6 bases). V lost 4 bases to trimming and J lost 4 bases, with 18 bases between them. The CDR3 covers 15 residues. Germline CDR1 and CDR2: SGHNT and YYREEE (reference sequence). The CDR3 coding sequence is TGTGCCAGCAGCCTAAGGTCGGGAGTAAGGTACGAGCAGTACTTC. Its protein product is CASSLRSGVRYEQYF.

J is TRBJ2-3 and V is TRBV3-1 (or the pseudogene TRBV3-2); D gene ambiguous. The CDR3 is 15 amino acids. V gave up 4 bases and J gave up 0 bases, with 11 bases separating them. Germline V lookup: CDR1 LGHDT, CDR2 YNNKEL (reference sequence). The CDR3 nucleotides read TGTGCCAGCAGCCGTCGACGATCTAGCACAGATACGCAGTATTTT. It is translated as CASSRRRSSTDTQYF.

The V call is TRBV2, the J call TRBJ2-2; D uncertain. Trimming took 3 bases from V and 4 from J, leaving 9 bases between them. The CDR3 consists of 14 residues. Germline CDR1 is SNHLY and CDR2 is FYNNEI. The CDR3 reads CASSDTQITGELFF. The CDR3 DNA follows: TGTGCCAGCAGTGACACACAAATCACCGGGGAGCTGTTTTTT.

The chain joins TRBV30 to TRBJ1-6; a possible D gene is TRBD1 (5 bases). This CDR3 has 15 residues. From germline, CDR1 is GTSNPN and CDR2 SVGIG (reference sequence). The V end lost 3 bases, the J end lost 5 bases, and 14 bases lay between the germline ends. CDR3 sequence: CAWSGRTGDNSPLHF. The CDR3 bases are TGTGCCTGGAGCGGGAGGACGGGGGATAATTCACCCCTCCACTTT.

The chain has TRBV18 and TRBJ1-3; TRBD1 agrees at 8 bases. CDR1 is KGHSH and CDR2 is LQKENI in the germline V gene. After removal of 5 bases from V and 5 bases from J, the junction contained 8 bases not matched to a gene. The CDR3 covers 15 residues. The CDR3 region has the DNA TGTGCCAGCTCATACGCAGGGGGCCGGCGAAACACCATATATTTT. This gives the protein CASSYAGGRRNTIYF. Full variable domain (rest looked up from reference TRBV18 and TRBJ1-3): NAGVMQNPRHLVRRRGQEARLRCSPMKGHSHVYWYRQLPEEGLKFMVYLQKENIIDESGMPKERFSAEFPKEGPSILRIQQVVRGDSAAYFCASSYAGGRRNTIYFGEGSWLTVV.

This clone was picked up a small number of times. The chain links TRBV27 to TRBJ2-5; TRBD2 might be the D (5 bases). The CDR3 is 13 residues long. Trimming took off 6 bases at V and 8 bases at J, with 16 bases between the two ends. The V gene's germline CDR1 is MNHEY and CDR2 SMNVEV (reference sequence). The CDR3 loop reads CASRAVGSGTQYF. The CDR3 DNA reads TGTGCCAGCAGGGCGGTAGGGAGCGGAACCCAGTACTTC.

The rearrangement links TRBV3-1 (or the pseudogene TRBV3-2) to TRBJ2-7, with 7 bases fitting TRBD2. Germline CDR1 is LGHDT and CDR2 is YNNKEL (reference sequence). This CDR3 spans 17 amino acids. V lost 0 bases, J lost 2 bases, and 10 bases stayed unmatched. The CDR3 reads CASSQDLRLAETYEQYF. The CDR3 DNA sequence: TGTGCCAGCAGCCAAGACCTCCGACTAGCAGAGACCTACGAGCAGTACTTC.

The chain combines TRBV18 with TRBJ1-6; D gene ambiguous. CDR1 KGHSH and CDR2 LQKENI come from the germline V gene. The V end was cut by 2 bases, the J end by 9 bases, with 14 bases between. There are 15 residues in the CDR3. CDR3 residues: CASSPGPPTGSPLHF. The CDR3 DNA is TGTGCCAGCTCACCAGGACCTCCTACCGGTTCACCCCTCCACTTT.

The rearrangement joins TRBV14 to TRBJ1-2; TRBD1 agrees at 8 bases. V gave up 2 bases and J gave up 2 bases; unmatched junction bases: 4. CDR1 and CDR2 from the germline V gene are SGHDN and FVKESK. The CDR3 length is 15 residues. The CDR3, as DNA: TGTGCCAGCAGCCAATTGGACAGGGTAAACTATGGCTACACCTTC. This gives the protein CASSQLDRVNYGYTF.

This clone was picked up a small number of times. The chain joins TRBV2 to TRBJ2-2; 7 nucleotides agree with TRBD2. This CDR3 contains 14 residues. The V gene end was trimmed by 6 bases and the J gene end by 5 bases; junction bases not matched to a gene: 6. Germline V lookup: CDR1 SNHLY, CDR2 FYNNEI. The CDR3 loop reads CASREGRGTGELFF. The CDR3 DNA is TGTGCCAGCAGAGAGGGGAGGGGAACCGGGGAGCTGTTTTTT.

The chain has TRBV10-3 and TRBJ2-7; no definite D call. The V end lost 0 bases, the J end lost 4 bases, and 4 bases lay between the germline ends. Germline CDR1 and CDR2: ENHRY and SYGVKD. The CDR3 is 12 residues long. The CDR3 nucleotides read TGTGCCATCAGTGAGTCTCGGTACGAGCAGTACTTC. Residues: CAISESRYEQYF.

The gene calls are TRBV15 and TRBJ2-3, with D perhaps given as TRBD1 or TRBD2 (6 bases each). Trimming took off 1 base at V and 3 bases at J, with 17 bases between the two ends. CDR3 size: 17 residues. Germline CDR1 reads LNHNV; CDR2 reads YYDKDF (reference sequence). CDR3 region: CATSRGRGRGKTDTQYF. DNA of the CDR3: TGTGCCACCAGCAGAGGGAGGGGCAGGGGAAAGACAGATACGCAGTATTTT.

DNA for the CDR3: TGTGCCAGCAGCCAAGCGCGGCTAGCGGGTAGGAATGAGCAGTTCTTC. This encodes CASSQARLAGRNEQFF. The chain is built from TRBV3-1 (or the pseudogene TRBV3-2) and TRBJ2-1, with TRBD2 matching 8 bases. Germline values: CDR1 LGHDT, CDR2 YNNKEL (reference sequence). J gave up 7 bases and V 1 base, and 9 bases lay outside the gene matches. CDR3 length equals 16 residues.

The rearrangement joins TRBV5-6 to TRBJ1-5; D uncertain. Trimming shortened V by 0 bases and J by 5 bases, and 6 bases separated the two germline ends. The germline V gene has CDR1 SGHDT and CDR2 YYEEEE. This CDR3 spans 13 amino acids. CDR3 in DNA: TGTGCCAGCAGCTTGGGCCCCGATCAGCCCCAGCATTTT. This translates into CASSLGPDQPQHF.

The rearrangement joins TRBV7-2 to TRBJ1-2; D remains ambiguous. V was trimmed by 5 bases and J by 2 bases, leaving 15 bases between them. Germline V gene sequence: CDR1 SGHTA, CDR2 FQGNSA. This CDR3 region has 15 residues. The chain's CDR3 is CASSNSIVANYGYTF. In DNA, the CDR3 is TGTGCCAGCAGCAATTCAATCGTAGCCAACTATGGCTACACCTTC.

The chain is built from TRBV19 and TRBJ1-1; D might be TRBD1 (5 bases). CDR1 is LNHDA and CDR2 is SQIVND in the germline V gene (reference sequence). The V end lost 5 bases, the J end lost 1 base, and 11 bases lay between the germline ends. The CDR3 sequence is 14 residues long. The DNA of the CDR3 is TGTGCCAGTAGTGTTCGCCAGGGGAACACTGAAGCTTTCTTT. The encoded protein is CASSVRQGNTEAFF.

Regarding this clone: Relative to the germline gene, one junction end is altered; a read error may explain this. This chain joins TRBV7-7 and TRBJ2-3; unclear D gene. Germline CDR1 SSHAT, CDR2 FNYEAQ (reference sequence). CDR3 length: 15 amino acids. CDR3 sequence (DNA): TGTGCTAGCAGCTTACTCGGCGGTTCGGAGGATACGCAGTATTTT. It codes for CASSLLGGSEDTQYF.

The chain joins TRBV12-3 or TRBV12-4 to TRBJ1-3; no reliable D call. The CDR3 has 12 amino acids. V gave up 3 bases and J gave up 8 bases, with 8 bases separating them. CDR3 bases: TGTGCCAGCAGTTTTACCCGTTACACCATATATTTT. Its translation: CASSFTRYTIYF.

The rearrangement joins TRBV29-1 to TRBJ2-7; D could derive from TRBD1 or TRBD2 (7 bases each). V lost 4 bases and J lost 2, with 15 bases in between. Germline lookup yields CDR1 SQVTM and CDR2 ANQGSEA. This CDR3 has 14 amino acids. CDR3 sequence: CSVGGRGGTYEQYF. The CDR3 DNA reads TGCAGCGTTGGTGGCAGGGGGGGAACCTACGAGCAGTACTTC.

V gene TRBV18 combines with J gene TRBJ2-7; 12 bases match TRBD2. The CDR3 is 14 residues long. V lost 5 bases, J lost 4 bases, and 3 bases stayed unmatched. Germline values: CDR1 KGHSH, CDR2 LQKENI. CDR3 amino acids: CASSDTSGRYEQYF. In nucleotides, the CDR3 is TGTGCCAGCTCAGATACTAGCGGGAGGTACGAGCAGTACTTC. The full variable domain, in which reference TRBV18 and TRBJ2-7 provide the parts outside the CDR3, is NAGVMQNPRHLVRRRGQEARLRCSPMKGHSHVYWYRQLPEEGLKFMVYLQKENIIDESGMPKERFSAEFPKEGPSILRIQQVVRGDSAAYFCASSDTSGRYEQYFGPGTRLTVT.

The chain's CDR3 is CASSYDRGATDEQFF. CDR3 nucleotides: TGTGCCAGCAGCTATGACAGGGGCGCGACGGATGAGCAGTTCTTC. V usage is TRBV11-2 and J usage is TRBJ2-1; TRBD1 matches 8 bases. The junction had 10 bases not matched to a gene; V was cut back by 4 bases and J by 8 bases. Germline loops: CDR1 SGHAT, CDR2 FQNNGV. This CDR3 is built from 15 residues.

The chain joins TRBV11-2 to TRBJ1-3; a weak D match, TRBD1 (5 bases). The CDR3 loop spans 14 amino acids. The germline V gene has CDR1 SGHAT and CDR2 FQNNGV. V was clipped by 5 bases and J by 4 bases, with 12 bases between them. CDR3 amino acids: CASSRTREGNTIYF. CDR3 DNA sequence: TGTGCCAGCAGCCGGACACGGGAGGGAAACACCATATATTTT.

This rearrangement joins TRBV6-5 to TRBJ2-5; 8 nucleotides match TRBD1. The V segment lost 8 bases and the J segment 5 bases; nucleotides outside the gene matches: 13. The CDR3 has 15 residues. Germline V CDR1 and CDR2: MNHEY, SVGAGI. The CDR3, as DNA: TGTGCCAGCCAGGGGGCCGGATTAGCTAGGGAGACCCAGTACTTC. Encoded protein: CASQGAGLARETQYF.

This chain joins TRBV19 and TRBJ2-2; 10 bases agree with TRBD2. Germline values: CDR1 LNHDA, CDR2 SQIVND (reference sequence). This CDR3 has 16 residues. Trimming cost V 7 bases and J 6 bases; bases outside gene matches: 11. CDR3 sequence: CASKASGSWGPGELFF. The CDR3 DNA reads as TGTGCCAGTAAAGCTAGCGGGAGTTGGGGCCCCGGGGAGCTGTTTTTT.

This chain uses TRBV9 with TRBJ2-6, with a weak D call TRBD1 (6 bases). V lost 3 bases to trimming and J lost 0 bases, with 16 bases between them. CDR1 is SGDLS, CDR2 YYNGEE, per germline. The CDR3 is 18 amino acids. The CDR3 DNA is TGTGCCAGCAGCGATCAGACAGGAAGACGCTCTGGGGCCAACGTCCTGACTTTC. Translation: CASSDQTGRRSGANVLTF. The full variable domain, completed using reference TRBV9 and TRBJ2-6, is DSGVTQTPKHLITATGQRVTLRCSPRSGDLSVYWYQQSLDQGLQFLIQYYNGEERAKGNILERFSAQQFPDLHSELNLSSLELGDSALYFCASSDQTGRRSGANVLTFGAGSRLTVL.

The CDR3 region has the DNA TGTGCCAGCTCACCACGTCAGGGCTTTGATCAGCCCCAGCATTTT. It is translated as CASSPRQGFDQPQHF. The chain uses TRBV18 and TRBJ1-5; D possibly corresponds to TRBD1 (5 bases). The V end was cut by 1 base, the J end by 5 bases, with 12 bases between. CDR1 is KGHSH, CDR2 LQKENI, per germline. The length of the CDR3 is 15 residues.

This chain uses TRBV7-9 with TRBJ2-1; the match to TRBD1 covers 9 bases. With 5 bases clipped from V and 4 bases from J, the junction kept 12 bases outside the gene matches. Germline values: CDR1 SEHNR, CDR2 FQNEAQ (reference sequence). The CDR3 spans 17 residues. As DNA, the CDR3 is TGTGCCAGCAGCCCGGGACAGGGACCCCTTGGGTACAATGAGCAGTTCTTC. This sequence encodes CASSPGQGPLGYNEQFF.

Here the CDR3 DNA reads TGTGCCAGCAGCTTGTTGGGACCCACCGGGGAGCTGTTTTTT. Encoded protein: CASSLLGPTGELFF. The genes are TRBV5-6 and TRBJ2-2; D possibly uses TRBD1 or TRBD2 (5 bases each). The CDR3 contains 14 residues. Per germline, CDR1 SGHDT and CDR2 YYEEEE. The ends were cut back, 1 base at V and 4 bases at J, with 8 bases in the middle.